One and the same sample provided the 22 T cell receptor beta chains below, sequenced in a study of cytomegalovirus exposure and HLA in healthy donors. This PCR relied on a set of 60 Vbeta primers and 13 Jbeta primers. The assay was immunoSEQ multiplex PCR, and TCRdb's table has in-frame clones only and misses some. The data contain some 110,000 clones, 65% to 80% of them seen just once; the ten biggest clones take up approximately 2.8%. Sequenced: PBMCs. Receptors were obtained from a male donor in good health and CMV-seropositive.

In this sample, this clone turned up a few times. The CDR3 nucleotides read TGCGCCAGCAGCCAAGGCGGCTTCTATGGCTACACCTTC. Its protein is CASSQGGFYGYTF. The V gene is TRBV4-1, the J gene TRBJ1-2; no reliable D call. The CDR3 spans 13 residues. V lost 1 base and J lost 4, with 7 bases in between. Germline V gene lookup returns CDR1 MGHRA and CDR2 YSYEKL.

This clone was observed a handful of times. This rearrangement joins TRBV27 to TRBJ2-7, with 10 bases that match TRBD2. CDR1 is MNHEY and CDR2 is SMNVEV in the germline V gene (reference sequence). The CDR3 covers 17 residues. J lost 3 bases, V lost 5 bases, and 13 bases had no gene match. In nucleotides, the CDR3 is TGTGCCAGCAGTCCACTACCCTTGGCTAGCGGGAGCTACGAGCAGTACTTC. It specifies CASSPLPLASGSYEQYF.

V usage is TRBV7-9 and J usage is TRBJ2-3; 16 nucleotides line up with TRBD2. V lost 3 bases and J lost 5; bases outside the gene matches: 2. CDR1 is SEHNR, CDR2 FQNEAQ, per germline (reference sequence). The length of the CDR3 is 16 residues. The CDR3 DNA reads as TGTGCCAGCAGCTTGGGGACTAGCGGGGGGGTAGATACGCAGTATTTT. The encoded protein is CASSLGTSGGVDTQYF.

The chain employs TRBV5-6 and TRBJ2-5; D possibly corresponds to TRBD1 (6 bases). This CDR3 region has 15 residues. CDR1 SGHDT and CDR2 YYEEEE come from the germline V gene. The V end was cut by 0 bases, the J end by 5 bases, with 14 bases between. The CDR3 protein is CASSLVAGVGETQYF. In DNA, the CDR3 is TGTGCCAGCAGCTTGGTGGCAGGGGTGGGGGAGACCCAGTACTTC.

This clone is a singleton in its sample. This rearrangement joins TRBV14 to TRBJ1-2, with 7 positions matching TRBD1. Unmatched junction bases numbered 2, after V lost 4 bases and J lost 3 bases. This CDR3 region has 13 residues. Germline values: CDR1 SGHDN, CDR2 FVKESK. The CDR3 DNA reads TGTGCCAGCAGCCCGGGACAGTACTATGGCTACACCTTC. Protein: CASSPGQYYGYTF.

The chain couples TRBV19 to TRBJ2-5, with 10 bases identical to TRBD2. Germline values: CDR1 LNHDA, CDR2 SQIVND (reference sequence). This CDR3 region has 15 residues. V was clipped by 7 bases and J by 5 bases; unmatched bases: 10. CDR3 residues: CASTPSGGADETQYF. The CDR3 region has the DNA TGTGCCAGTACCCCCAGCGGGGGGGCCGATGAGACCCAGTACTTC.

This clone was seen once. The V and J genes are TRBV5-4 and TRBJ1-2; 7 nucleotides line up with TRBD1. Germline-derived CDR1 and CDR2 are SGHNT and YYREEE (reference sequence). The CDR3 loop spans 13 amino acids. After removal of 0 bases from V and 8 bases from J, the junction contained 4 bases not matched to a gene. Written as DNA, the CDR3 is TGTGCCAGCAGCTTGGACAGGGGAGGAGGCTACACCTTC. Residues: CASSLDRGGGYTF.

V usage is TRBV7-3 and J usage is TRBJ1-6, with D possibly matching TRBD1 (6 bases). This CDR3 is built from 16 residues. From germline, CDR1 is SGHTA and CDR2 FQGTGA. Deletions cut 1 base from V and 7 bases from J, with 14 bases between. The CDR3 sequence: CASSLNPQGPNSPLHF. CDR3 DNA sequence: TGTGCCAGCAGCTTAAATCCCCAGGGGCCAAATTCACCCCTCCACTTT. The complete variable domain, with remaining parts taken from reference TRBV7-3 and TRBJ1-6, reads GAGVSQTPSNKVTEKGKYVELRCDPISGHTALYWYRQSLGQGPEFLIYFQGTGAADDSGLPNDRFFAVRPEGSVSTLKIQRTERGDSAVYLCASSLNPQGPNSPLHFGNGTRLTVT.

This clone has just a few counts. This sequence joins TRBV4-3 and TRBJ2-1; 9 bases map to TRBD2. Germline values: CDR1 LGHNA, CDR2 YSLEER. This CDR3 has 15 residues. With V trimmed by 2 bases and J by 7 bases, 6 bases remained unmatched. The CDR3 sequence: CASSQPRGGRNEQFF. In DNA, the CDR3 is TGCGCCAGCAGCCAACCGCGGGGGGGCAGGAATGAGCAGTTCTTC.

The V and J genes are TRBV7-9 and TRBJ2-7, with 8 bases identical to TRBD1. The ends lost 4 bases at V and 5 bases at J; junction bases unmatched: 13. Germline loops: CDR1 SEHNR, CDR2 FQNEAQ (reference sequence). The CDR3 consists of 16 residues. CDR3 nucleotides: TGTGCCAGCAGCTCCACTCCGGGACAGGTAGCTAACGAGCAGTACTTC. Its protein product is CASSSTPGQVANEQYF.

This CDR3 is CASSSGGPLVEAFF. CDR3 DNA sequence: TGTGCCAGCAGTTCGGGGGGGCCCTTGGTTGAAGCTTTCTTT. This chain joins TRBV6-5 and TRBJ1-1, with D perhaps matching TRBD1 (6 bases). The V end was cut by 4 bases, the J end by 7 bases, with 16 bases between. The V gene's germline CDR1 is MNHEY and CDR2 SVGAGI. The CDR3 extends over 14 amino acids.

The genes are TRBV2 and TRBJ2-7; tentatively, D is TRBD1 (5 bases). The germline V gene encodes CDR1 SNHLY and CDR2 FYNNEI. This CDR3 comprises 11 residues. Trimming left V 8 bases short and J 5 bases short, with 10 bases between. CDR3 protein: CASGRVHEQYF. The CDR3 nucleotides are TGTGCCAGCGGCAGGGTCCACGAGCAGTACTTC.

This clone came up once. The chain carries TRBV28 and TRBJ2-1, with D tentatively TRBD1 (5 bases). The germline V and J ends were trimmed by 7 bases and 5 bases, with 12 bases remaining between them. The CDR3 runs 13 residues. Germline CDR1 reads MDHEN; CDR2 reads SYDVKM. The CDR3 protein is CASNRPGNNEQFF. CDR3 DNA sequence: TGTGCCAGCAACCGCCCAGGGAACAATGAGCAGTTCTTC.

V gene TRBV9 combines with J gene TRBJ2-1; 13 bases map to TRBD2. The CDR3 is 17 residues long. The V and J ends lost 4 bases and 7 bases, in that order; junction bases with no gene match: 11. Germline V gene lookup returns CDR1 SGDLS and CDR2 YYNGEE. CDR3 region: CASSLRTSGSESNEQFF. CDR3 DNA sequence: TGTGCCAGCAGCCTTCGGACTAGCGGGAGTGAGTCAAATGAGCAGTTCTTC.

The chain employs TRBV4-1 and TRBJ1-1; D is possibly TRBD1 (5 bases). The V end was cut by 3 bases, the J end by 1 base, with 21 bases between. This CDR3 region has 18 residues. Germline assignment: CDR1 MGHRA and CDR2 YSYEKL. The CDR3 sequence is CASSQFPSWAGKNTEAFF. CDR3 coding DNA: TGCGCCAGCAGCCAGTTCCCATCGTGGGCAGGGAAGAACACTGAAGCTTTCTTT.

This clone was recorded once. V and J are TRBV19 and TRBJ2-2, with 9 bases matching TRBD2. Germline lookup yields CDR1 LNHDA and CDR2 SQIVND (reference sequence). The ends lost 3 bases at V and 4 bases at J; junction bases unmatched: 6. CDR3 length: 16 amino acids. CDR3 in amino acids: CASSMNGGGVTGELFF. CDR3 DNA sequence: TGTGCCAGTAGTATGAACGGCGGGGGGGTCACCGGGGAGCTGTTTTTT.

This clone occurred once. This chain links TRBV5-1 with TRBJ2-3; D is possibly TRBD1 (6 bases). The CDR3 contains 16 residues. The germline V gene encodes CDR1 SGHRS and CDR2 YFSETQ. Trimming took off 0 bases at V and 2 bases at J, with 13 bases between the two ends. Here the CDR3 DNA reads TGCGCCAGCAGCTTGGTCGACAGGAGCCTCACAGATACGCAGTATTTT. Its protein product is CASSLVDRSLTDTQYF.

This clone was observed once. The CDR3 sequence is CASSQDFTTTFYEQYF. CDR3 sequence (DNA): TGCGCCAGCAGCCAAGATTTTACCACTACATTTTACGAGCAGTACTTC. The chain has TRBV4-3 and TRBJ2-7; D unclear. CDR1 is LGHNA, CDR2 YSLEER, per germline. The CDR3 loop spans 16 amino acids. The ends were cut back, 0 bases at V and 4 bases at J, with 16 bases in the middle.

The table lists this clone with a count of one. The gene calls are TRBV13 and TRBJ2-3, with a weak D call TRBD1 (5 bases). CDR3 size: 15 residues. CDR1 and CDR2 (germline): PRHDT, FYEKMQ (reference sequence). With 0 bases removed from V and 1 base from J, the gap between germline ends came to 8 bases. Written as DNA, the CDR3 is TGTGCCAGCAGCTTAGGGGACACAGGCACAGATACGCAGTATTTT. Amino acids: CASSLGDTGTDTQYF.

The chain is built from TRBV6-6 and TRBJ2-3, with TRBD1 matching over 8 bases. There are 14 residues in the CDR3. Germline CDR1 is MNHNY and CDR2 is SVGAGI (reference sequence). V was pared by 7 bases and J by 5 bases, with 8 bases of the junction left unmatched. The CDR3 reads CASIRRGQGDTQYF. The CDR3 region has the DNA TGTGCCAGCATACGCAGGGGGCAGGGAGATACGCAGTATTTT.

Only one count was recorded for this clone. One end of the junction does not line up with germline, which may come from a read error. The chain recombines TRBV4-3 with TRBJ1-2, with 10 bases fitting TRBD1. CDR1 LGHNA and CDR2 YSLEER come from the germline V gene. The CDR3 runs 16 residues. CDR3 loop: CASSQGGGQGPYGYPF. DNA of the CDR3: TGCGCCAGCAGCCAAGGGGGGGGACAGGGGCCCTATGGCTACCCCTTC.

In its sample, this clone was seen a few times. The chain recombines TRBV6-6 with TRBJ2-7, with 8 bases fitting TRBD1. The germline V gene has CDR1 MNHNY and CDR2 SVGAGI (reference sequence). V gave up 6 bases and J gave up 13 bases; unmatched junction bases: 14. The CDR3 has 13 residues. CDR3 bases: TGTGCCAGCAGGCGGGACAGGCGTACCCTAACTTACTTC. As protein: CASRRDRRTLTYF.